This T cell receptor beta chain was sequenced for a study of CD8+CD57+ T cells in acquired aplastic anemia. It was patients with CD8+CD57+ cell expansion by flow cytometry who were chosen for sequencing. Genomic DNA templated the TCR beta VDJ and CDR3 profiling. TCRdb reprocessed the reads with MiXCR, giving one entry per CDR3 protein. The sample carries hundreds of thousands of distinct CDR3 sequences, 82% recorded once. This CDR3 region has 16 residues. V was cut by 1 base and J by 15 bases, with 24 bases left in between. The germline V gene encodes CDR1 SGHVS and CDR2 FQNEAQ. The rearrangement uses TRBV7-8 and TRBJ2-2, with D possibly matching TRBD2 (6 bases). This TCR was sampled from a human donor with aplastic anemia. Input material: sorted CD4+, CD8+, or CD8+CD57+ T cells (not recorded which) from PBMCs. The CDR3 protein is CASSLVGGPDTQYLFF. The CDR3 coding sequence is TGTGCCAGCAGCTTAGTGGGAGGTCCCGATACGCAGTATTTGTTTTTT.